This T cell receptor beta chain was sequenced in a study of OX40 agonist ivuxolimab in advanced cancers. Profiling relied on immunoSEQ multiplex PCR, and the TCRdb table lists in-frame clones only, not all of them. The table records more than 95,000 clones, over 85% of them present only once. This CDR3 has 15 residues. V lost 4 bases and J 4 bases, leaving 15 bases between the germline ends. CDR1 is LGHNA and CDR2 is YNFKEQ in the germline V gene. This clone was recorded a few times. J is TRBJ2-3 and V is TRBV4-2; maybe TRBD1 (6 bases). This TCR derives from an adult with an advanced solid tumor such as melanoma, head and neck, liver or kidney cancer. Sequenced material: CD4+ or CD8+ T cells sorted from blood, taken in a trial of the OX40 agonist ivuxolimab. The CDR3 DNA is TGTGCCAGCAGCCCGAGGACAGTCAGTTCAGATACGCAGTATTTT. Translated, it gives CASSPRTVSSDTQYF.